Below, 23 T cell receptor beta chains from the same sample are listed, as sequenced in a study of blood T cell repertoires in COVID-19. Measured with immunoSEQ multiplex PCR; TCRdb has only the in-frame clones, and not every one. Among 200,000 to 250,000 clones listed, around 80% were seen once. The material sequenced was peripheral blood. Receptors were obtained from a woman in her twenties or thirties with COVID-19, enrolled during active disease.

This chain joins TRBV25-1 and TRBJ2-7; D may be TRBD2 (6 bases). CDR3 length: 13 amino acids. Looked up from germline, CDR1 is MGHDK and CDR2 is SYGVNS. Trimming took off 6 bases at V and 4 bases at J, with 13 bases between the two ends. The CDR3: CASSPLGTYEQYF. The CDR3 DNA sequence: TGTGCCAGCAGCCCATTGGGGACTTACGAGCAGTACTTC.

The gene calls are TRBV29-1 and TRBJ2-1; 7 nucleotides align to TRBD1. The length of the CDR3 is 14 residues. Germline CDR1 is SQVTM and CDR2 is ANQGSEA. Unmatched junction bases numbered 9, after V lost 1 base and J lost 9 bases. The CDR3 DNA is TGCAGCGTTGAAGCGACAGGGTTAGCGAGTGAGCAGTTCTTC. This gives the protein CSVEATGLASEQFF.

The V gene is TRBV18, the J gene TRBJ1-2, with TRBD1 identical over 12 bases. CDR3 size: 15 residues. The germline CDR1 and CDR2 sequences are KGHSH and LQKENI. Trimming removed 3 bases from V and 8 bases from J; junction bases left unmatched: 7. CDR3 amino acids: CASSPSGQGARGYTF. The CDR3 bases are TGTGCCAGCTCACCCTCGGGACAGGGGGCTCGCGGCTACACCTTC. The full variable domain, its missing parts supplied by reference TRBV18 and TRBJ1-2, is NAGVMQNPRHLVRRRGQEARLRCSPMKGHSHVYWYRQLPEEGLKFMVYLQKENIIDESGMPKERFSAEFPKEGPSILRIQQVVRGDSAAYFCASSPSGQGARGYTFGSGTRLTVV.

The V gene is TRBV2, the J gene TRBJ1-6, with D unresolved. Deletions cut 4 bases from V and 7 bases from J, with 11 bases between. The CDR3 contains 14 residues. Germline CDR1 is SNHLY and CDR2 is FYNNEI. In DNA, the CDR3 is TGTGCCAGCAGTGTCTCAGGCGGGAATTCACCCCTCCACTTT. Translation: CASSVSGGNSPLHF.

This clone was found a few times. This sequence joins TRBV7-2 and TRBJ1-2, with a possible D match to TRBD1 (6 bases). The V gene lost 5 bases and the J gene lost 6 bases, with 16 bases spanning the gap. Germline CDR1 SGHTA, CDR2 FQGNSA. The CDR3 is 14 amino acids. The CDR3 sequence: CASSPRGPNHGYTF. In nucleotides, the CDR3 is TGTGCCAGCAGCCCCAGGGGACCAAATCATGGCTACACCTTC.

This chain uses TRBV19 with TRBJ2-1; TRBD2 aligns across 12 bases. J lost 4 bases, V lost 5 bases, and 3 bases had no gene match. Looked up from germline, CDR1 is LNHDA and CDR2 is SQIVND (reference sequence). The CDR3 totals 15 residues. CDR3 region: CASSLGTSGYNEQFF. In DNA form, the CDR3 reads TGTGCCAGTAGTCTCGGGACTAGCGGGTACAATGAGCAGTTCTTC.

The gene calls are TRBV5-4 and TRBJ2-5, with D maybe TRBD2 (6 bases). The CDR3 runs 15 residues. Germline assignment: CDR1 SGHNT and CDR2 YYREEE (reference sequence). V dropped 0 bases and J dropped 4 bases, with 13 bases sitting between them. CDR3 amino acids: CASSLAGVGGETQYF. The CDR3 DNA reads TGTGCCAGCAGCTTGGCGGGGGTCGGCGGAGAGACCCAGTACTTC.

The V gene is TRBV12-3 or TRBV12-4, the J gene TRBJ2-3; tentatively, D is TRBD1 (6 bases). CDR3 length: 13 amino acids. The germline V and J ends were trimmed by 2 bases and 6 bases, with 9 bases remaining between them. The CDR3 nucleotides are TGTGCCAGCAGTTTAACAGGGTACGATACGCAGTATTTT. This gives the protein CASSLTGYDTQYF.

The chain recombines TRBV11-3 with TRBJ2-7, with 7 bases lining up with TRBD1. There are 14 residues in the CDR3. The J segment lost 3 bases and the V segment lost 1 base, leaving 3 bases of the junction unmatched. The germline CDR1 and CDR2 sequences are SGHNT and YENEEA. Written as DNA, the CDR3 is TGTGCCAGCAGCTTAGGAACAGGGGTCTACGAGCAGTACTTC. It translates to CASSLGTGVYEQYF.

The J gene is TRBJ2-4, the V gene TRBV18, with D possibly being TRBD1 (6 bases). Trimming pared 3 bases from V and 7 bases from J, leaving 16 bases between. Per germline, CDR1 KGHSH and CDR2 LQKENI. The CDR3 spans 15 residues. The CDR3 DNA follows: TGTGCCAGCTCACCGAAGGTGGGGGCCTTGAACATTCAGTACTTC. Encoded protein: CASSPKVGALNIQYF. The full variable domain, in which reference TRBV18 and TRBJ2-4 provide the parts outside the CDR3, is NAGVMQNPRHLVRRRGQEARLRCSPMKGHSHVYWYRQLPEEGLKFMVYLQKENIIDESGMPKERFSAEFPKEGPSILRIQQVVRGDSAAYFCASSPKVGALNIQYFGAGTRLSVL.

CDR3 nucleotides: TGTGCCACTTTCAGACAGGGGGCTGGCACCGGGGAGCTGTTTTTT. Translation: CATFRQGAGTGELFF. The chain combines TRBV19 with TRBJ2-2; 10 positions match TRBD1. Germline V CDR1 and CDR2: LNHDA, SQIVND (reference sequence). CDR3 length: 15 amino acids. The V and J ends lost 10 bases and 4 bases, in that order; junction bases with no gene match: 9. Drawing the rest from reference TRBV19 and TRBJ2-2, the complete variable domain is DGGITQSPKYLFRKEGQNVTLSCEQNLNHDAMYWYRQDPGQGLRLIYYSQIVNDFQKGDIAEGYSVSREKKESFPLTVTSAQKNPTAFYLCATFRQGAGTGELFFGEGSRLTVL.

The genes are TRBV10-3 and TRBJ1-2; the D is unclear. The CDR3 has 15 residues. V was shortened by 4 bases and J by 2 bases, with 14 bases between the two germline ends. Per the germline V gene, CDR1 is ENHRY and CDR2 is SYGVKD. CDR3 in DNA: TGTGCCATCAGTGTAGACTTCGGGGAGAACTATGGCTACACCTTC. Translated: CAISVDFGENYGYTF.

The chain links TRBV11-2 to TRBJ2-1; TRBD2 matches at 9 bases. The germline V gene encodes CDR1 SGHAT and CDR2 FQNNGV. The ends lost 3 bases at V and 7 bases at J; junction bases unmatched: 10. The CDR3 covers 16 residues. CDR3 in DNA: TGTGCCAGCAGCTTGTCAGTAGGTAGCGGGAGAAATGAGCAGTTCTTC. Amino acids: CASSLSVGSGRNEQFF.

CDR3 region: CASSPTGTRKNEQFF. DNA for the CDR3: TGTGCCAGCAGCCCGACCGGGACTAGGAAGAATGAGCAGTTCTTC. The chain links TRBV16 to TRBJ2-1; 8 nucleotides agree with TRBD2. This CDR3 region has 15 residues. Germline CDR1 and CDR2: KGHSY and FQNENV. After removal of 4 bases from V and 7 bases from J, the junction contained 9 bases not matched to a gene.

This sequence joins TRBV4-3 and TRBJ1-1; no clear D. The germline V and J ends were trimmed by 0 bases and 5 bases, with 10 bases remaining between them. There are 14 residues in the CDR3. Germline V gives CDR1 LGHNA, CDR2 YSLEER. The CDR3 protein is CASSQEIRGTEAFF. DNA for the CDR3: TGCGCCAGCAGCCAAGAGATACGAGGGACTGAAGCTTTCTTT.

V and J are TRBV5-5 and TRBJ2-1, with 13 nucleotides matching TRBD2. The CDR3 runs 16 residues. V shed 4 bases, J shed 7 bases, and the junction held 8 bases outside the gene matches. Germline V CDR1 and CDR2: SGHKS, YYEKEE (reference sequence). The CDR3 is CASSATSGRSVNEQFF. The DNA of the CDR3 is TGTGCCAGCAGCGCGACTAGCGGGAGGTCGGTTAATGAGCAGTTCTTC.

This chain joins TRBV9 and TRBJ2-5, with 9 bases aligning to TRBD2. The CDR3 has 16 amino acids. V shed 4 bases and J 2 bases; nucleotides not matched to a gene: 9. CDR1 is SGDLS and CDR2 is YYNGEE in the germline V gene. The CDR3 is CASSSPATSGQETQYF. CDR3 nucleotides: TGTGCCAGCAGCTCTCCCGCGACTAGCGGACAAGAGACCCAGTACTTC.

Comments on this clone: Additional DNA sequences in this sample encode the identical CDR3. V and J are TRBV5-4 and TRBJ2-5; 8 nucleotides align to TRBD1. V shed 3 bases and J 4 bases; nucleotides not matched to a gene: 5. The germline V gene has CDR1 SGHNT and CDR2 YYREEE (reference sequence). This CDR3 comprises 14 residues. CDR3 sequence (DNA): TGTGCCAGCAGCTCCGGGACAGGTAGAGAGACCCAGTACTTC. Protein product: CASSSGTGRETQYF.

This rearrangement joins TRBV28 to TRBJ1-1; TRBD1 agrees at 7 bases. The V gene end was trimmed by 3 bases and the J gene end by 11 bases; junction bases not matched to a gene: 6. This CDR3 has 12 residues. CDR1 and CDR2 from the germline V gene are MDHEN and SYDVKM. CDR3 sequence reads: CASSLGGQVAFF. The CDR3 coding sequence is TGTGCCAGCAGTTTGGGAGGACAGGTGGCTTTCTTT.

The chain combines TRBV5-4 with TRBJ1-2; weak D call: TRBD1 (6 bases). Germline V gene data show CDR1 as SGHNT and CDR2 as YYREEE (reference sequence). The V end was cut by 0 bases, the J end by 6 bases, with 12 bases between. CDR3 size: 14 residues. CDR3 coding DNA: TGTGCCAGCAGCTTGGCCCAGGGGCGCGATGGCTACACCTTC. Protein sequence: CASSLAQGRDGYTF.

This chain connects TRBV3-1 (or the pseudogene TRBV3-2) to TRBJ2-3, with 10 bases that match TRBD2. Germline lookup yields CDR1 LGHDT and CDR2 YNNKEL (reference sequence). The V segment lost 2 bases and the J segment 10 bases; nucleotides outside the gene matches: 3. The CDR3 has 13 residues. CDR3 residues: CASSQIAGGPQYF. CDR3 in DNA: TGTGCCAGCAGCCAAATAGCGGGGGGCCCGCAGTATTTT.

The chain carries TRBV4-3 and TRBJ2-1; 12 nucleotides align to TRBD1. Trimming removed 0 bases from V and 9 bases from J; junction bases left unmatched: 9. Germline CDR1 reads LGHNA; CDR2 reads YSLEER. This CDR3 comprises 17 residues. Written as DNA, the CDR3 is TGCGCCAGCAGCCAAGATAAGTCTGGGACAGGGGGCGTTGAGCAGTTCTTC. Its protein product is CASSQDKSGTGGVEQFF.

This chain uses TRBV6-5 with TRBJ1-3, with no clear D. Germline CDR1 and CDR2: MNHEY and SVGAGI. Between the trimmed V and J ends, which lost 4 bases and 4 bases, there was a span of 14 bases. The CDR3 is made up of 15 amino acids. CDR3 DNA: TGTGCCAGCAGTTCCGGTCGGGGTGCGGGAAACACCATATATTTT. Protein: CASSSGRGAGNTIYF.